These 20 T cell receptor beta chains were sequenced from one sample in a study of glioma-infiltrating T cells. The iRepertoire nested amplicon-rescue multiplex PCR amplified TCR alpha and beta CDR3s from RNA. TCRdb processed the multiplex PCR reads anew with MiXCR; each CDR3 protein has one entry. The table records more than 300,000 distinct CDR3 sequences, more than 35% of them present only once. The sequenced sample consisted of glioma tissue, nonneoplastic brain tissue, or PBMCs (not recorded which). The receptors stem from a human donor with low-grade glioma or glioblastoma, undergoing nonglioma brain surgery, or in good health (not recorded which).

In regard to this clonotype: Because the CDR3 is missing its conserved closing phenylalanine or tryptophan, this is likely a read error. The rearrangement links TRBV28 to TRBJ1-4; TRBD1 might be the D (6 bases). The CDR3 is made up of 15 amino acids. The germline CDR1 and CDR2 sequences are MDHEN and SYDVKM. Trimming removed 5 bases at V and 4 bases at J, with 14 bases between. This chain's CDR3 is CASSPRTEFNEKLFL. Here the CDR3 DNA reads TGTGCCAGCAGTCCCCGGACAGAATTTAATGAAAAACTGTTTCTT.

Only a few counts were recorded for this clonotype. V and J are TRBV20-1 and TRBJ2-7, with 7 bases fitting TRBD1. Germline V CDR1 and CDR2: DFQATT, SNEGSKA (reference sequence). The CDR3 spans 13 residues. The V gene end was trimmed by 5 bases and the J gene end by 6 bases; junction bases not matched to a gene: 10. For the CDR3, the DNA is TGCAGTGCTGGTACAGGGGACCTCCTCGAGCAGTACTTC. Residues: CSAGTGDLLEQYF.

This clonotype has at least ten counts. The chain uses TRBV20-1 and TRBJ1-1; 7 bases are shared with TRBD1. Germline V gene data show CDR1 as DFQATT and CDR2 as SNEGSKA (reference sequence). The junction had 9 bases not matched to a gene; V was cut back by 4 bases and J by 4 bases. The CDR3 has 14 amino acids. CDR3 in DNA: TGCAGTGCTACCCTCGGAGGGGGCGGCACTGAAGCTTTCTTT. This sequence encodes CSATLGGGGTEAFF.

This clonotype came up a few times. One junction end disagrees with the germline gene, perhaps due to a read error. The chain joins TRBV5-4 to TRBJ2-5; 9 bases line up with TRBD2. This CDR3 has 15 amino acids. Germline V gives CDR1 SGHNT, CDR2 YYREEE (reference sequence). Written as DNA, the CDR3 is TGTGCCAGCAGCATGACTAGCGGAGAACAAGAGACTCAGTACTTC. This gives the protein CASSMTSGEQETQYF.

This clonotype was observed a few times. The chain joins TRBV4-2 to TRBJ2-7, with 11 bases matching TRBD1. The length of the CDR3 is 14 residues. Germline CDR1 reads LGHNA; CDR2 reads YNFKEQ. J was trimmed by 9 bases and V by 2 bases; bases with no gene match: 6. CDR3 sequence reads: CASSQRDRGSGQYF. The DNA of the CDR3 is TGTGCCAGCAGCCAACGGGACAGGGGGTCCGGGCAGTACTTC.

In nucleotides, the CDR3 is TGTGCCAGCAGTTACCAGGCGGGGACTCCAGCTACGCAGTATTTT. Its translation: CASSYQAGTPATQYF. The chain links TRBV6-2 or TRBV6-3 to TRBJ2-3; possibly TRBD2 for D (6 bases). The CDR3 has 15 amino acids. V was cut by 2 bases and J by 8 bases, with 17 bases left in between. In germline, CDR1 is MNHEY, CDR2 SVGEGT.

With regard to this clonotype: It may be a read error: a sequence one base away is much more abundant. V usage is TRBV11-2 and J usage is TRBJ1-4; D not certain. The germline V gene encodes CDR1 SGHAT and CDR2 FQNNGV. The V end lost 5 bases, the J end lost 7 bases, and 14 bases lay between the germline ends. The CDR3 contains 14 residues. The chain's CDR3 is CASSVSSWIEKLFF. DNA of the CDR3: TGTGCCAGCAGCGTATCCTCATGGATTGAAAAACTGTTTTTT.

This clonotype was seen more than once but under ten times. The chain links TRBV28 to TRBJ1-2; 8 bases are shared with TRBD1. CDR3 length equals 13 residues. CDR1 and CDR2 (germline): MDHEN, SYDVKM. Unmatched junction bases numbered 8, after V lost 8 bases and J lost 6 bases. The CDR3 nucleotides are TGTGCCAGCCGTCACAGGGGGTTCGATGGCTACACCTTC. This sequence encodes CASRHRGFDGYTF.

This clonotype was seen more than once but under ten times. The chain combines TRBV19 with TRBJ2-1; D is uncertain. Germline V gene lookup returns CDR1 LNHDA and CDR2 SQIVND (reference sequence). V was pared by 2 bases and J by 6 bases, with 14 bases between. The CDR3 has 15 residues. Here the CDR3 DNA reads TGTGCCAGTAGTATAAGGCTAGTGGTCGGCAATGAGCAGTTCTTC. As protein: CASSIRLVVGNEQFF.

The CDR3 spells CASSGGGLPPYEQYF. The CDR3 DNA reads TGTGCCAGCAGCGGGGGGGGCCTGCCTCCCTACGAGCAGTACTTC. The gene calls are TRBV27 and TRBJ2-7, with 8 bases matching TRBD2. CDR3 length: 15 residues. Trimming took 6 bases from V and 2 from J; bases not matched to a gene: 9. The V gene's germline CDR1 is MNHEY and CDR2 SMNVEV (reference sequence).

The chain links TRBV29-1 to TRBJ1-5, with a weak D call TRBD1 (5 bases). V shed 6 bases and J shed 2 bases, with 11 bases lying between them. Germline CDR1 is SQVTM and CDR2 is ANQGSEA. The CDR3 has 13 residues. The CDR3 region has the DNA TGCAGCGTACCCGGAGGGGGCAATCAGCCCCAGCATTTT. Translating it yields CSVPGGGNQPQHF.

V is TRBV4-1 and J is TRBJ2-2; possibly TRBD1 for D (5 bases). This CDR3 spans 15 amino acids. V was clipped by 5 bases and J by 5 bases, with 15 bases between them. Germline lookup yields CDR1 MGHRA and CDR2 YSYEKL. Here the CDR3 reads CASSKGPLRTGELFF. In DNA form, the CDR3 reads TGCGCCAGCAGCAAGGGGCCATTGCGGACCGGGGAGCTGTTTTTT.

This clonotype was counted a few times. This chain uses TRBV7-9 with TRBJ1-2, with D possibly being TRBD1 (5 bases). The germline CDR1 and CDR2 sequences are SEHNR and FQNEAQ (reference sequence). Trimming left V 1 base short and J 5 bases short, with 17 bases between. The CDR3 contains 16 residues. The CDR3 DNA sequence: TGTGCCAGCAGCTTAGGGGAAGGAGGGGCGATATATGGCTACACCTTC. Its protein is CASSLGEGGAIYGYTF.

Concerning this clonotype: An end of the junction differs from the germline gene, which may be a read error. The V call is TRBV2, the J call TRBJ1-1; no reliable D call. CDR1 SNHLY and CDR2 FYNNEI come from the germline V gene. The CDR3 length is 11 residues. CDR3 amino acids: CASSELGESFF. The CDR3 region has the DNA TGTGCCAGCAGTGAGTTGGGTGAATCTTTCTTT.

V gene TRBV6-2 or TRBV6-3 combines with J gene TRBJ2-1; D is undetermined. Trimming cost V 1 base and J 0 bases, with 13 bases left between them. The germline V gene encodes CDR1 MNHEY and CDR2 SVGEGT. The CDR3 loop spans 17 amino acids. The CDR3 coding sequence is TGTGCCAGCAGTTACTTTTCCCCGGAGAGCTCCTACAATGAGCAGTTCTTC. It is translated as CASSYFSPESSYNEQFF.

This clonotype was picked up many times. V is TRBV27 and J is TRBJ2-7; 8 bases are a match to TRBD2. Trimming cost V 3 bases and J 6 bases; bases outside gene matches: 7. CDR1 MNHEY and CDR2 SMNVEV come from the germline V gene (reference sequence). CDR3 size: 14 residues. The CDR3 bases are TGTGCCAGCAGTTTGGGGACTAGGCTTGTCGAGCAGTACTTC. It translates to CASSLGTRLVEQYF.

This clonotype was recorded many times. The CDR3 is CASNPGENNSPLHF. The CDR3 DNA reads as TGTGCCAGCAACCCGGGGGAAAATAATTCACCCCTCCACTTT. The chain is built from TRBV6-1 and TRBJ1-6, with a weak D call TRBD1 (5 bases). This CDR3 is built from 14 residues. Germline assignment: CDR1 MNHNS and CDR2 SASEGT. The V and J ends lost 7 bases and 5 bases respectively, with 12 bases between them.

This clonotype has just a few counts. The rearrangement links TRBV20-1 to TRBJ2-5; 9 nucleotides match TRBD2. After removal of 3 bases from V and 1 base from J, the junction contained 6 bases not matched to a gene. The CDR3 totals 15 residues. Germline-derived CDR1 and CDR2 are DFQATT and SNEGSKA (reference sequence). The CDR3 reads CSASGLAGTQETQYF. CDR3 DNA: TGCAGTGCTAGTGGTCTAGCGGGGACCCAAGAGACCCAGTACTTC.

CDR3 residues: CSVEETAGGEQYF. The CDR3 DNA follows: TGCAGCGTTGAAGAGACTGCGGGGGGCGAGCAGTACTTC. The chain uses TRBV29-1 and TRBJ2-7, with 8 nucleotides matching TRBD2. Per germline, CDR1 SQVTM and CDR2 ANQGSEA. V lost 0 bases to trimming and J lost 6 bases; unmatched junction nucleotides: 4. The CDR3 length is 13 residues.

A few counts support this clonotype. The rearrangement joins TRBV7-2 to TRBJ2-7; 15 bases are shared with TRBD2. Germline-derived CDR1 and CDR2 are SGHTA and FQGNSA. The CDR3 covers 15 residues. Unmatched junction bases numbered 7, after V lost 9 bases and J lost 4 bases. CDR3 residues: CASSGTSGRQYEQYF. CDR3 nucleotides: TGTGCCAGTTCCGGGACTAGCGGGAGGCAATACGAGCAGTACTTC. The whole variable domain, remainder taken from reference TRBV7-2 and TRBJ2-7, is GAGVSQSPSNKVTEKGKDVELRCDPISGHTALYWYRQSLGQGLEFLIYFQGNSAPDKSGLPSDRFSAERTGGSVSTLTIQRTQQEDSAVYLCASSGTSGRQYEQYFGPGTRLTVT.